This T cell receptor beta chain was profiled in a study of regulatory and conventional T cells in RAG deficiency. Sequenced by immunoSEQ multiplex PCR; TCRdb stores in-frame clones only, minus some. The data show tens of thousands of clones, 85% to 95% seen once. Study-level points and caveats: RAG-deficient patients showed markedly lower Shannon entropy and higher Simpson indices than control T-cell subsets.

CDR1 MNHNY and CDR2 SVGAGI come from the germline V gene (reference sequence). With 3 bases removed from V and 0 bases from J, the gap between germline ends came to 12 bases. This CDR3 comprises 15 residues. Regulatory T cells were sorted from blood as CD4+ CD25-high CD127-low cells. Details on this clone: Its antigen remains unknown.

The same data also went into a second study, on regulatory T cells. That publication notes: Amplification used 52 TRBV primers and 13 TRBJ primers.

Specimen: Tregs sorted from blood. The chain joins TRBV6-6 to TRBJ2-7, with D perhaps TRBD1 (6 bases). The origin of this receptor is a human donor in good health. In DNA, the CDR3 is TGTGCCAGCAGTTATTCCGGGACACACTCCTACGAGCAGTACTTC. It is translated as CASSYSGTHSYEQYF.